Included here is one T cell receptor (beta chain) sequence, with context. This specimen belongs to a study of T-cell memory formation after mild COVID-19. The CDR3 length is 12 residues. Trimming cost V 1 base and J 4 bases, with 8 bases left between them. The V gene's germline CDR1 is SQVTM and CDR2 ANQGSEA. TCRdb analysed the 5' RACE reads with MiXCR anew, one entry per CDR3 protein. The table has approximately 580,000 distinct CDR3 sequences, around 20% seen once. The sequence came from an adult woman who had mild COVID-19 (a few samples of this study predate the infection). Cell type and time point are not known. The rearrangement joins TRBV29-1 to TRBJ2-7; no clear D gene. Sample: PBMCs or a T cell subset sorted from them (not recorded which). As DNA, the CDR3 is TGCAGCGTTGAAGGAGTAGGTTACGAGCAGTACTTC. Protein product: CSVEGVGYEQYF.